This record concerns one TCR beta chain sequence. Authors' processing steps: Amplification of reference gene primers provided the estimated nucleated cell counts. Method: immunoSEQ multiplex PCR; TCRdb's copy keeps in-frame clones and lacks some. D and trimming were read from the DNA, whereas the V and J calls and clone size are those reported in that table. The sample holds 50,000 to 55,000 clones, roughly 85% seen once. This sample is drawn from a study of blood T cell repertoires in COVID-19. Study as a whole: COVID-19 samples collected from the United States, Italy and Spain covered acute and convalescent phases.

The clonotype comes from a man at least 80 years old with acute or convalescent COVID-19. Material: peripheral blood.

CDR3 protein: CASSFSSYEQYF. CDR3 nucleotide sequence: TGTGCCAGCAGTTTTAGCTCCTACGAGCAGTACTTC. The V call is TRBV7-9, the J call TRBJ2-7; D is undetermined. Per the germline V gene, CDR1 is SEHNR and CDR2 is FQNEAQ (reference sequence). The CDR3 sequence is 12 residues long. V lost 6 bases and J lost 0, with 6 bases in between.